This is a list of T cell receptor beta chains from one sample in a study of T cells after posttransplantation cyclophosphamide. Here immunoSEQ multiplex PCR was the method, and the copy in TCRdb shows in-frame clones only, minus some. The sample carries roughly 21,000 clones, just over 85% recorded once. This material consisted of PBMCs, taken approximately 360 days after allogeneic stem cell transplant with calcineurin inhibitor and methotrexate. Receptor source: a female patient aged 30 to 40 who received an allogeneic stem cell transplant from an unrelated donor, was CMV-positive, and had acute and chronic GVHD. A share of the T cells may be of graft donor origin. The CDR3 runs from the conserved cysteine through the conserved F or W. The order of the fields is J gene, V gene, clone size, CDR3 protein. Size is omitted from some rows. Given values are once, few, many or a class for expanded clones.

j_call: TRBJ1-2
v_call: TRBV30
clone_size: -
cdr3_aa: CALKQGSGYTF

j_call: TRBJ1-1
v_call: TRBV30
clone_size: -
cdr3_aa: CAWKLGGEERTEAFF

j_call: TRBJ2-7
v_call: TRBV5-6
clone_size: medium-sized
cdr3_aa: CASSLPSGYEQYF

j_call: TRBJ2-7
v_call: TRBV2
clone_size: -
cdr3_aa: CASSVPLGGTYEQYF

j_call: TRBJ2-3
v_call: TRBV10-2
clone_size: -
cdr3_aa: CASRSMGASDTQYF

j_call: TRBJ1-5
v_call: TRBV6-5
clone_size: -
cdr3_aa: CASSDPTGASQPQHF

j_call: TRBJ2-3
v_call: TRBV27
clone_size: -
cdr3_aa: CASSSGGGLTTDTQYF

j_call: TRBJ2-2
v_call: TRBV5-1
clone_size: -
cdr3_aa: CASSLASREGLSGELFF

j_call: TRBJ1-1
v_call: TRBV7-9
clone_size: -
cdr3_aa: CASSLEGRAFF

j_call: TRBJ1-2
v_call: TRBV6-1
clone_size: -
cdr3_aa: CASSDFAGTNYGYTF

j_call: TRBJ2-3
v_call: TRBV5-1
clone_size: once
cdr3_aa: CASSLGSSGRGTDTQYF

j_call: TRBJ1-1
v_call: TRBV7-6
clone_size: -
cdr3_aa: CASSFYSSNTEAFF

j_call: TRBJ2-7
v_call: TRBV7-9
clone_size: -
cdr3_aa: CASSSTRLDEQYF

j_call: TRBJ2-7
v_call: TRBV7-8
clone_size: -
cdr3_aa: CASGRGFAYEQYF

j_call: TRBJ1-5
v_call: TRBV30
clone_size: -
cdr3_aa: CAWSVLAGNQPQHF

j_call: TRBJ2-3
v_call: TRBV7-8
clone_size: -
cdr3_aa: CASSRDRFTDTQYF